The next 8 T cell receptor beta chains were all read from a single sample in a study of blood T cell repertoires in COVID-19. The assay was immunoSEQ multiplex PCR, and TCRdb's table has in-frame clones only and misses some. The sample shows hundreds of thousands of clones, nearly 90% of them seen only once. Source material: peripheral blood. The receptors here all came from a woman aged 18-29 years who had recovered from COVID-19.

The chain is built from TRBV2 and TRBJ1-1; the D gene is possibly TRBD1 (6 bases). The CDR3 spans 11 residues. Trimming took 8 bases from V and 4 from J, leaving 8 bases between them. Germline values: CDR1 SNHLY, CDR2 FYNNEI. CDR3 loop: CASEGGTEAFF. The DNA for the CDR3 is TGTGCCAGCGAAGGGGGCACTGAAGCTTTCTTT.

This clone was seen a few times. Other DNA sequences within the sample encode an identical CDR3. The chain links TRBV5-1 to TRBJ1-2; possibly TRBD1 for D (5 bases). The CDR3 runs to 13 residues. V was cut by 2 bases and J by 7 bases, with 12 bases left in between. Germline-derived CDR1 and CDR2 are SGHRS and YFSETQ. The CDR3 sequence is CASSLAGSGGYTF. The CDR3 region has the DNA TGCGCCAGCAGCTTAGCAGGGTCCGGTGGCTACACCTTC.

The chain links TRBV4-1 to TRBJ1-1, with a possible D match to TRBD1 (6 bases). CDR3 length: 16 amino acids. The V gene's germline CDR1 is MGHRA and CDR2 YSYEKL. V gave up 1 base and J gave up 1 base, with 13 bases separating them. CDR3: CASSQVPTGWNTEAFF. The CDR3 nucleotides read TGCGCCAGCAGCCAAGTTCCCACAGGGTGGAACACTGAAGCTTTCTTT.

This chain uses TRBV30 with TRBJ2-3; 8 bases map to TRBD2. The CDR3 runs 14 residues. V shed 4 bases and J 2 bases; nucleotides not matched to a gene: 5. The germline V gene encodes CDR1 GTSNPN and CDR2 SVGIG (reference sequence). The CDR3 loop is CAWTSGLSTDTQYF. In nucleotides, the CDR3 is TGTGCCTGGACTAGCGGGCTCTCCACAGATACGCAGTATTTT.

The CDR3 DNA is TGCAGCGTTTCTCCCATAGCCTATGGCTACACCTTC. Protein sequence: CSVSPIAYGYTF. The V call is TRBV29-1, the J call TRBJ1-2; D is uncertain. The CDR3 has 12 residues. Germline loops: CDR1 SQVTM, CDR2 ANQGSEA. The V end was cut by 5 bases, the J end by 4 bases, with 11 bases between.

The CDR3 sequence: CASAQGWNQPQHF. CDR3 DNA: TGTGCCAGCGCCCAGGGTTGGAATCAGCCCCAGCATTTT. The chain links TRBV9 to TRBJ1-5; tentative D call: TRBD1 (5 bases). Germline loops: CDR1 SGDLS, CDR2 YYNGEE. Trimming left V 7 bases short and J 4 bases short, with 12 bases between. This CDR3 contains 13 residues.

The chain combines TRBV14 with TRBJ2-7, with D possibly matching TRBD2 (6 bases). V was shortened by 4 bases and J by 7 bases, with 11 bases between the two germline ends. Germline V gene lookup returns CDR1 SGHDN and CDR2 FVKESK. The CDR3 has 12 residues. CDR3 nucleotides: TGTGCCAGCAGCCTAGCCCGGGAGGAGCAGTACTTC. Translated, it gives CASSLAREEQYF.

The chain has TRBV11-2 and TRBJ2-7, with D uncertain. V was pared by 1 base and J by 7 bases, with 5 bases between. This CDR3 region has 11 residues. CDR1 and CDR2 (germline): SGHAT, FQNNGV. Written as DNA, the CDR3 is TGTGCCAGCAGCTTAGTATTGGAGCAGTACTTC. Translated, it gives CASSLVLEQYF.